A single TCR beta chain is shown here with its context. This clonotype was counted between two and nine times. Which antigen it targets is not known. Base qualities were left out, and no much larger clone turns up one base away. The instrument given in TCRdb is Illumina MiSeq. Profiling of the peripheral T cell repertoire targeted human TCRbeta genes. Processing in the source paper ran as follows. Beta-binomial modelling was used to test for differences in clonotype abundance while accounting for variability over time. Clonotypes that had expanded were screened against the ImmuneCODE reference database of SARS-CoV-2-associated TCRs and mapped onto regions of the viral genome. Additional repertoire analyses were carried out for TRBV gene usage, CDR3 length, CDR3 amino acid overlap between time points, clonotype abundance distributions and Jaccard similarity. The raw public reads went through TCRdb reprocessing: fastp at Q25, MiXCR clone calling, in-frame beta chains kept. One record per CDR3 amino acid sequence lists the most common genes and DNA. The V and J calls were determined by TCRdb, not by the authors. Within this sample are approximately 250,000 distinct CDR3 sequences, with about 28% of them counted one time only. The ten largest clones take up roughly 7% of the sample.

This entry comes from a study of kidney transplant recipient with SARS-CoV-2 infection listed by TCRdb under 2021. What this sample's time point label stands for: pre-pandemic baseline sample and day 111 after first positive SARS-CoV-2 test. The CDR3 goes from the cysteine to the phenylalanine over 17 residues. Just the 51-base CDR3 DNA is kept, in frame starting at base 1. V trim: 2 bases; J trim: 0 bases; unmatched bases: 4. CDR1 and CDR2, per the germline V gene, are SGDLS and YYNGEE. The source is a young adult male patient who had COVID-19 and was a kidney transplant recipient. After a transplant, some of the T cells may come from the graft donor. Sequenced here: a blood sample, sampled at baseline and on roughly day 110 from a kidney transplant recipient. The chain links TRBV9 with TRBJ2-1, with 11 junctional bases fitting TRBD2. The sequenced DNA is TGTGCCAGCAGCGTCGCTACTAGCGGGAGCTCCTACAATGAGCAGTTCTTC. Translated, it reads CASSVATSGSSYNEQFF.